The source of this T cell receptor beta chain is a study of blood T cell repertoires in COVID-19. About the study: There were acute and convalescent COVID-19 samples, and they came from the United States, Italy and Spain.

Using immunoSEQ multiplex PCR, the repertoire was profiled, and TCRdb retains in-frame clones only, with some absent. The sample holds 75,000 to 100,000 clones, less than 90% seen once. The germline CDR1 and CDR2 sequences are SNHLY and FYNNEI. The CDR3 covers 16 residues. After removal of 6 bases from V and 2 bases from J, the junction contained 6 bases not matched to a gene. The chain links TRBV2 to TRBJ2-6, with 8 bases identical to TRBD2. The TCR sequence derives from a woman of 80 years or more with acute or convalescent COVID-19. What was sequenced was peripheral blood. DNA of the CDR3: TGTGCCAGCAGCGGGAGGGGGACACCTGGGGCCAACGTCCTGACTTTC. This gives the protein CASSGRGTPGANVLTF. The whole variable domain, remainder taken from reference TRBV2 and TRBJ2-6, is EPEVTQTPSHQVTQMGQEVILRCVPISNHLYFYWYRQILGQKVEFLVSFYNNEISEKSEIFDDQFSVERPDGSNFTLKIRSTKLEDSAMYFCASSGRGTPGANVLTFGAGSRLTVL.